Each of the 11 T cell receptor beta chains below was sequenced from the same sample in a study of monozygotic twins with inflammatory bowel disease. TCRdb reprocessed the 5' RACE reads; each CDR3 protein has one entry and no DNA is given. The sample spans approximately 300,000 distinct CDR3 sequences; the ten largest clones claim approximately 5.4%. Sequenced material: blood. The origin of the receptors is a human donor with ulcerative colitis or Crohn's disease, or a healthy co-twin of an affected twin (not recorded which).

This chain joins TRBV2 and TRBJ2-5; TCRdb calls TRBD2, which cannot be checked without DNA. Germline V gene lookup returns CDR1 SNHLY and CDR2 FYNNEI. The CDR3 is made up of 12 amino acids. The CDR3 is CAGGGTRETQYF.

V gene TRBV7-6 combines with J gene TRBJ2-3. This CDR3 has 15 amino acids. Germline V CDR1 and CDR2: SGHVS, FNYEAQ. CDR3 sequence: CASSSSRTNTDTQYF.

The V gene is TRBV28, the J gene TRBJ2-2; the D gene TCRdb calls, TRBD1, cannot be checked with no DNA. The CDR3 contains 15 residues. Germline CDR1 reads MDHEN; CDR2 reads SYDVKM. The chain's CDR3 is CASSFLTQGTGELFF.

CDR3 in amino acids: CASSLVPVQDNEQFF. This chain joins TRBV5-1 and TRBJ2-1. Per the germline V gene, CDR1 is SGHRS and CDR2 is YFSETQ. The CDR3 is 15 residues long.

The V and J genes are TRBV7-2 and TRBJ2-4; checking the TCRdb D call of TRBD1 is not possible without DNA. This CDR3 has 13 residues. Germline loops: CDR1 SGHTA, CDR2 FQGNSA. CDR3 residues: CASSPVGGYIQYF.

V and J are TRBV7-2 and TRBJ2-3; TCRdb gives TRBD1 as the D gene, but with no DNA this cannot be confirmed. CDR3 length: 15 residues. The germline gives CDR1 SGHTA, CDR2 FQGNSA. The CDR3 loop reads CASSSGTGPPDTQYF.

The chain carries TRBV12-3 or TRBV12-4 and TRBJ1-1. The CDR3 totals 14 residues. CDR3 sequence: CASSFQFMNTEAFF.

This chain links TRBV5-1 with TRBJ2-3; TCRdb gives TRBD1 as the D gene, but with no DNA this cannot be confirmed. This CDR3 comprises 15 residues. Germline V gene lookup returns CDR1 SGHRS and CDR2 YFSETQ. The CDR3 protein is CASSYRDSRTDTQYF.

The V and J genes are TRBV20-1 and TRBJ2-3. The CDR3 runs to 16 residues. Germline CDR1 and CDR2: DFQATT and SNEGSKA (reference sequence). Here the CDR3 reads CSARMQQSVRTDTQYF.

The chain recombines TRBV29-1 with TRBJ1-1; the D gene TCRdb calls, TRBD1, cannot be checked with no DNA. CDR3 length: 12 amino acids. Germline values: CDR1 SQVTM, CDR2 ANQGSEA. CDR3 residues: CSVRGGLHEAFF.

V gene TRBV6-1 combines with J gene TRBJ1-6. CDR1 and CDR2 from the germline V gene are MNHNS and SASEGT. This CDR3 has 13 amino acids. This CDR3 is CASSDRPASPLHF.